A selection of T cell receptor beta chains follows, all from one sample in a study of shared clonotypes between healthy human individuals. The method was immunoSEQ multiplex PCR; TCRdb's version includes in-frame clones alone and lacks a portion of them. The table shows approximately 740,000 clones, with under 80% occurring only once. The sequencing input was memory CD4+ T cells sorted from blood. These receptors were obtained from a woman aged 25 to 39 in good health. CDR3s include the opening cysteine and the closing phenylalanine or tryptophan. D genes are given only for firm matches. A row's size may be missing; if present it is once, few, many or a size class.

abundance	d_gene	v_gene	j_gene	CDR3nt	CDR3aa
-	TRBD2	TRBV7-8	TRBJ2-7	TGTGCCAGCAGCTTCGGGGGGAGACTCAACGAGCAGTACTTC	CASSFGGRLNEQYF
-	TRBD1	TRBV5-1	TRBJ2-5	TGCGCCAGCAGCCTACAGGGGCAAGAGACCCAGTACTTC	CASSLQGQETQYF
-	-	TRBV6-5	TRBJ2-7	TGTGCCAGCAGGTATGGACACCGCCACGAGCAGTACTTC	CASRYGHRHEQYF
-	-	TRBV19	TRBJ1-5	TGTGCCAGTAGTAGTGGACAGACCCATAGCAATCAGCCCCAGCATTTT	CASSSGQTHSNQPQHF
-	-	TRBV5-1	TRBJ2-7	TGCGCCAGCAGCTTGTACAGGGAGAAGCAGTACTTC	CASSLYREKQYF
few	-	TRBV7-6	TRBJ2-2	TGTGCCAGCAGCTTAGCCCTAGCTGCCGCCGGGGAGCTGTTTTTT	CASSLALAAAGELFF
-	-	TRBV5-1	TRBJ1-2	TGCGCCAGCAGCTGGGACCAGGGCCTCGGTGGCTACACCTTC	CASSWDQGLGGYTF
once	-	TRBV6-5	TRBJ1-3	TGTGCCAGCAGTTCTGTGGGGAAGGGTTATGGAAACACCATATATTTT	CASSSVGKGYGNTIYF
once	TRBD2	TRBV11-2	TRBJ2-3	TGTGCCAGCGCCATAGCGGGGATCACAGATACGCAGTATTTT	CASAIAGITDTQYF
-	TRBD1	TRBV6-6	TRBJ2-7	TGTGCCAGCAGTAGGGACAGGGGCCTCTTGTACTACGAGCAGTACTTC	CASSRDRGLLYYEQYF
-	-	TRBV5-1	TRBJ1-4	TGCGCCAGCAGCCCGACAGCGACTAATGAAAAACTGTTTTTT	CASSPTATNEKLFF
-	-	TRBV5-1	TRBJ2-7	TGCGCCAGCAGCTTGGGGGGGCGCAGCTACGAGCAGTACTTC	CASSLGGRSYEQYF
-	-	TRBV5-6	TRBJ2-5	TGTGCCAGCAGCTTTCCGGGGCAGGAGACCCAGTACTTC	CASSFPGQETQYF
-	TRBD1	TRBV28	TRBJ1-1	TGTGCCAGCAGCCCGGGACAGGGGAGGAACACTGAAGCTTTCTTT	CASSPGQGRNTEAFF
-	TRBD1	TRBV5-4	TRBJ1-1	TGTGCCAGCAGCCGTAGCGGGACAGTGAACACTGAAGCTTTCTTT	CASSRSGTVNTEAFF
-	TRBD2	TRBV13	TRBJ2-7	TGTGCCAGCAGCATAGAAGGGACTAGCGGGAGCTACGAGCAGTACTTC	CASSIEGTSGSYEQYF
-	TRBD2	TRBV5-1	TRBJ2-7	TGCGCCAGCAGCTTAGCGGGAAGTGGCTACGAGCAGTACTTC	CASSLAGSGYEQYF
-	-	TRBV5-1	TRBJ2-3	TGCGCCAGCAGCTTGGGACTACCAGGCGCAGATACGCAGTATTTT	CASSLGLPGADTQYF
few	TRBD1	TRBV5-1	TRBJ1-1	TGCGCCAGCAGTCGGGACAGCTCCTCCACTGAAGCTTTCTTT	CASSRDSSSTEAFF
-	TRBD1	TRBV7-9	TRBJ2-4	TGTGCCAGCAGCCCCCGGGACAGGGGTGCCAAAAACATTCAGTACTTC	CASSPRDRGAKNIQYF
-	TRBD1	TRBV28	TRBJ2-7	TGTGCCAGCAGAGAAACCGGGACAGGGATATCCGAGCAGTACTTC	CASRETGTGISEQYF
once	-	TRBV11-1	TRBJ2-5	TGTGCCAGCACCTTACGGCCCCGGGATCTTGCGACCCAGTACTTC	CASTLRPRDLATQYF
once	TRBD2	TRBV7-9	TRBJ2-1	TGTGCCAGCAGCCCTAGCGGGATGATGCTCTACAATGAGCAGTTCTTC	CASSPSGMMLYNEQFF
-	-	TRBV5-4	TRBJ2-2	TGTGCCAGCAGCGGGACGGTGAACACCGGGGAGCTGTTTTTT	CASSGTVNTGELFF
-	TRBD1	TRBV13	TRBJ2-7	TGTGCCAGACAGGGGATCCACGAGCAGTACTTC	CARQGIHEQYF
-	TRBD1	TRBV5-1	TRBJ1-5	TGCGCCAGCAGCCCCGGGACAGGGGCGGTTCAGCCCCAGCATTTT	CASSPGTGAVQPQHF
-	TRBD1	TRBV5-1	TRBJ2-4	TGCGCCAGCAGCTTGGGTGACAGGGATTCAAACATTCAGTACTTC	CASSLGDRDSNIQYF
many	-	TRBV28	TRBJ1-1	TGTGCCAGCAGCCCTCTTAAGGGGGAGTGGACTGAAGCTTTCTTT	CASSPLKGEWTEAFF
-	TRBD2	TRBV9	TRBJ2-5	TGTGCCAGCAGCAAGACTAGCGGGAGCGAGACCCAGTACTTC	CASSKTSGSETQYF
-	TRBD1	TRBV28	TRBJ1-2	TGTGCCAGCAGTCAGGGGGGAGACGTGACGGCTGCATATGGCTACACCTTC	CASSQGGDVTAAYGYTF
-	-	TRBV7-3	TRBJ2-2	TGTGCCAGCAGCCCAGCCGGGACGGTGAACACCGGGGAGCTGTTTTTT	CASSPAGTVNTGELFF
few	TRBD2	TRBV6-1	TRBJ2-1	TGTGCCAGCACCGAGATAGCGGGAGTAGGTAATGAGCAGTTCTTC	CASTEIAGVGNEQFF
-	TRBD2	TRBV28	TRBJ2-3	TGTGCCAGCAGTACACTCAGCGGGAGGGCCGGAGATACGCAGTATTTT	CASSTLSGRAGDTQYF
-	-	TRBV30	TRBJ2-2	TGTGCCTGGAGTCCCAATAGAAGAGGGGAGCTGTTTTTT	CAWSPNRRGELFF
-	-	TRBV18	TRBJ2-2	TGTGCCAGCTCACCACAGGACGGGGTCGCCGGGGAGCTGTTTTTT	CASSPQDGVAGELFF
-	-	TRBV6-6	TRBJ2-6	TGTGCCAGCACCCCGGTGAGCTCTGGGGCCAACGTCCTGACTTTC	CASTPVSSGANVLTF
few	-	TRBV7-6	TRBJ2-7	TGTGCCAGCAGCCCCCCCGGAGCTGGAGGCCGGGACGAGCAGTACTTC	CASSPPGAGGRDEQYF
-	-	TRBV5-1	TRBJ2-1	TGCGCCAGCAGCTTGGCCTCTCTGGGGTACAATGAGCAGTTCTTC	CASSLASLGYNEQFF
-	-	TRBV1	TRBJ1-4	TGCACCAGCAGCCAAGAAGGTCAACAGGGGAGCGAAAAACTGTTTTTT	CTSSQEGQQGSEKLFF
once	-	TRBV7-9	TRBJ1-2	TGTGCCAGCAGCCCGCAAAGAGACGGAACTGGCTACACCTTC	CASSPQRDGTGYTF
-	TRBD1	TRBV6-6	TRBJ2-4	TGTGCCAGCAGTTACCAGACAGGGGGAATTAACATTCAGTACTTC	CASSYQTGGINIQYF